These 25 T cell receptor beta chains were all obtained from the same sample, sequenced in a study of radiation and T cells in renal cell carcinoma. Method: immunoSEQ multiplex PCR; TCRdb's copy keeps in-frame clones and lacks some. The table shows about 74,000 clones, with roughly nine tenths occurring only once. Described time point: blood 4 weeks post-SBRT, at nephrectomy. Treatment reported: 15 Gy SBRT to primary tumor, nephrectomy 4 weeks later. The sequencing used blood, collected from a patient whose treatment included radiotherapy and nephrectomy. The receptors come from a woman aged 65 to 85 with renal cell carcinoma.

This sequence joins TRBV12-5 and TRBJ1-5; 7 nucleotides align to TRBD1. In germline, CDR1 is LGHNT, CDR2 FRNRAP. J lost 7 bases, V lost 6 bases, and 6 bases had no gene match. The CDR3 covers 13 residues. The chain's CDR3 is CASGPGGGQPQHF. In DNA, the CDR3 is TGTGCTAGTGGCCCAGGGGGTGGGCAGCCCCAGCATTTT.

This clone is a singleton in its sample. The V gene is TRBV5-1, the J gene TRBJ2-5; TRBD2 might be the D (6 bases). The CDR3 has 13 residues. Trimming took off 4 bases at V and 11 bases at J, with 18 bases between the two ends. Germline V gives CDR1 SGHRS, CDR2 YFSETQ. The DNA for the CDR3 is TGCGCCAGCAGCCCCGGAGGGGAGACTCGGCAGTACTTC. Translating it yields CASSPGGETRQYF.

CDR3: CATKGGTALYEQYF. The CDR3 nucleotides are TGTGCCACCAAGGGAGGGACAGCCCTCTACGAGCAGTACTTC. The V call is TRBV28, the J call TRBJ2-7, with D possibly called TRBD1 or TRBD2 (7 bases each). The V gene lost 10 bases and the J gene lost 3 bases, with 19 bases spanning the gap. Germline values: CDR1 MDHEN, CDR2 SYDVKM. The CDR3 is 14 amino acids.

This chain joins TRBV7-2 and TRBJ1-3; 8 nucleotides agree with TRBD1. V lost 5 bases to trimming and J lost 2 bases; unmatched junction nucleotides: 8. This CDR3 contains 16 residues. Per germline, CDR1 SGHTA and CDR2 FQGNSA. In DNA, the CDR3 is TGTGCCAGCAGCCCTGGACAGGGCTGGGCTGGAAACACCATATATTTT. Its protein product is CASSPGQGWAGNTIYF.

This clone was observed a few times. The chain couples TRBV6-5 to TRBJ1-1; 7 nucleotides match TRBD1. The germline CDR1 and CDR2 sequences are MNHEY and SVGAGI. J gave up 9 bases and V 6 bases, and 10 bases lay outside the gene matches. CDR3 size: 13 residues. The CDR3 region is CASSLRQGGKAFF. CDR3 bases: TGTGCCAGCAGCCTCAGACAGGGCGGAAAAGCTTTCTTT.

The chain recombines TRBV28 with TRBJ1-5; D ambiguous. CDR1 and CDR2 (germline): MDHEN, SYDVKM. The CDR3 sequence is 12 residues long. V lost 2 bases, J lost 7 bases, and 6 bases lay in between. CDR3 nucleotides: TGTGCCAGCAGTTTACTTCCCCAGCCCCAGCATTTT. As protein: CASSLLPQPQHF.

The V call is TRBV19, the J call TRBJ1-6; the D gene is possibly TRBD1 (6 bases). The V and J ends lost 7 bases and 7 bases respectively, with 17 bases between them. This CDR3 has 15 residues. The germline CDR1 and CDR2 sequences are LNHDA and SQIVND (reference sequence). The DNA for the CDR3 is TGTGCCAGTACCGAACAGGGAGTGGAAAATTCACCCCTCCACTTT. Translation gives CASTEQGVENSPLHF.

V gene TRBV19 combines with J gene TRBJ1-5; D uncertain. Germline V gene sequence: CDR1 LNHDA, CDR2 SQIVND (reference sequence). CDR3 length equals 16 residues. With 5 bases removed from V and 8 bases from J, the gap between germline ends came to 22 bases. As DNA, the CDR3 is TGTGCCAGTAGTTTGCCTCGACAAGTAGGTCGTGAGCCCCAGCATTTT. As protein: CASSLPRQVGREPQHF. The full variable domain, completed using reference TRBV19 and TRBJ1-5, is DGGITQSPKYLFRKEGQNVTLSCEQNLNHDAMYWYRQDPGQGLRLIYYSQIVNDFQKGDIAEGYSVSREKKESFPLTVTSAQKNPTAFYLCASSLPRQVGREPQHFGDGTRLSIL.

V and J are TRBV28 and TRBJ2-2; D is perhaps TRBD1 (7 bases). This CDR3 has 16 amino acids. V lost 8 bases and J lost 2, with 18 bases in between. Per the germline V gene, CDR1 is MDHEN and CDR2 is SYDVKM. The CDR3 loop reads CASQGGGGFNTGELFF. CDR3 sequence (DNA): TGTGCCAGCCAAGGTGGAGGGGGCTTTAACACCGGGGAGCTGTTTTTT. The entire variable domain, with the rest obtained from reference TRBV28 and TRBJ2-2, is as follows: DVKVTQSSRYLVKRTGEKVFLECVQDMDHENMFWYRQDPGLGLRLIYFSYDVKMKEKGDIPEGYSVSREKKERFSLILESASTNQTSMYLCASQGGGGFNTGELFFGEGSRLTVL.

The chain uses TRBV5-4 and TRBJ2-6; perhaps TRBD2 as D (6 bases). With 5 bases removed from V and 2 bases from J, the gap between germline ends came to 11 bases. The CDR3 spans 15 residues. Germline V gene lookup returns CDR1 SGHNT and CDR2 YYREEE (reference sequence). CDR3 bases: TGTGCCAGCAGAGGGGACTCGCCTGGGGCCAACGTCCTGACTTTC. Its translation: CASRGDSPGANVLTF. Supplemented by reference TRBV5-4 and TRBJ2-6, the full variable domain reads ETGVTQSPTHLIKTRGQQVTLRCSSQSGHNTVSWYQQALGQGPQFIFQYYREEENGRGNFPPRFSGLQFPNYSSELNVNALELDDSALYLCASRGDSPGANVLTFGAGSRLTVL.

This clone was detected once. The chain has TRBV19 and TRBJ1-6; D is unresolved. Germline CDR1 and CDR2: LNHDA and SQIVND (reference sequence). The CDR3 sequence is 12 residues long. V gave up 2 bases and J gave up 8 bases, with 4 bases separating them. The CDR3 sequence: CASSIRDSPLHF. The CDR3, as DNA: TGTGCCAGTAGTATACGGGATTCACCCCTCCACTTT.

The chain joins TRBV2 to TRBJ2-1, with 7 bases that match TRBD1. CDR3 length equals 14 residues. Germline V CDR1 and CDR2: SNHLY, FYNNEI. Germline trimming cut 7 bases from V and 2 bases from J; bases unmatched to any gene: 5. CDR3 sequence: CASKGTAPYNEQFF. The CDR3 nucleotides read TGTGCCAGCAAGGGGACAGCTCCCTACAATGAGCAGTTCTTC.

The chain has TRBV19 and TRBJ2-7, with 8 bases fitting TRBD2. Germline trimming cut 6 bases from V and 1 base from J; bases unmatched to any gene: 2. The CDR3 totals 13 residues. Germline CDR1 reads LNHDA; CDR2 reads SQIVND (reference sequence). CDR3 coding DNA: TGTGCCAGTAGATCGGGGGGGTCCTACGAGCAGTACTTC. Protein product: CASRSGGSYEQYF.

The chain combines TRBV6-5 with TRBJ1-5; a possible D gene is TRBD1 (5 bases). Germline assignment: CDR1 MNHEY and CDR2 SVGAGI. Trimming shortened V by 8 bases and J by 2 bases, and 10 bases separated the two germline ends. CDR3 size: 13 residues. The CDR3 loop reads CASGVGGNQPQHF. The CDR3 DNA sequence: TGTGCCAGCGGGGTGGGGGGCAATCAGCCCCAGCATTTT.

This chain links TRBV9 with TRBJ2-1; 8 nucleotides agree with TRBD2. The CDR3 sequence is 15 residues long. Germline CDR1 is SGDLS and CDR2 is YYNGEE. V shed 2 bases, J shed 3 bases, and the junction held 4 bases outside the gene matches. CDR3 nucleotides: TGTGCCAGCAGCGTGAGCGGGGGATTCTACAATGAGCAGTTCTTC. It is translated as CASSVSGGFYNEQFF.

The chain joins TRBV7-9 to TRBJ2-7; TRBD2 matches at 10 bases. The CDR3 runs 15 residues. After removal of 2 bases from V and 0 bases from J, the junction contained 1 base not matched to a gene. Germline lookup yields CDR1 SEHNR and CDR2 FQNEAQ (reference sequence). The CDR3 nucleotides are TGTGCCAGCAGCTTACAGCGGGGGGGCTCCTACGAGCAGTACTTC. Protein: CASSLQRGGSYEQYF.

The CDR3 is CASSQGTRNTGELFF. DNA for the CDR3: TGTGCCAGCAGCCAAGGGACAAGAAACACCGGGGAGCTGTTTTTT. This sequence joins TRBV14 and TRBJ2-2, with D possibly TRBD1 on 5 matching bases. V was shortened by 1 base and J by 2 bases, with 8 bases between the two germline ends. The CDR3 contains 15 residues. Germline V gene sequence: CDR1 SGHDN, CDR2 FVKESK.

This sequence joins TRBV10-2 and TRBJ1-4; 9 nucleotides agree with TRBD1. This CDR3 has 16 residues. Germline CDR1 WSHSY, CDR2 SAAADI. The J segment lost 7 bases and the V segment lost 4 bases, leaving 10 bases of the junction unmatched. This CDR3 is CASSASAGTGLEKLFF. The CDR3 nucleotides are TGCGCCAGCAGTGCCTCCGCCGGGACAGGGCTTGAAAAACTGTTTTTT.

CDR3 sequence reads: CASSLGGGLHEQYF. The CDR3 region has the DNA TGTGCCAGCAGCTTAGGTGGAGGTCTCCACGAGCAGTACTTC. The rearrangement uses TRBV7-6 and TRBJ2-7; tentatively, D is TRBD2 (5 bases). Germline-derived CDR1 and CDR2 are SGHVS and FNYEAQ. V shed 1 base and J shed 5 bases, with 12 bases lying between them. The CDR3 runs to 14 residues.

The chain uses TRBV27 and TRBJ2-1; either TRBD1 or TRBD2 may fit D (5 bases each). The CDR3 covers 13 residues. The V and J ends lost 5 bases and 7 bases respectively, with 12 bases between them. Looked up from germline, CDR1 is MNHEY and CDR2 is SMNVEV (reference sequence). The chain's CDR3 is CASSERGENEQFF. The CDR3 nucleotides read TGTGCCAGCAGTGAGAGAGGGGAGAATGAGCAGTTCTTC.

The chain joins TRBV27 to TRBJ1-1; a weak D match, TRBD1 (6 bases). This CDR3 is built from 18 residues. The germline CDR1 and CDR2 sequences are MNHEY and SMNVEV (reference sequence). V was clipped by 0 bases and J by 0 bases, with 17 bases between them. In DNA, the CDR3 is TGTGCCAGCAGTTTATCTGGCAGGGGAGTGCGGGTGAACACTGAAGCTTTCTTT. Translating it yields CASSLSGRGVRVNTEAFF.

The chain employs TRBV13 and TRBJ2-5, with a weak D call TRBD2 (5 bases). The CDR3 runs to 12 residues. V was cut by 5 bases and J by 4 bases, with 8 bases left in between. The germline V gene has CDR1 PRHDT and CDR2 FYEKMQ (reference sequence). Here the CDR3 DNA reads TGTGCCAGCAGCCGGACTGGAGAGACCCAGTACTTC. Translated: CASSRTGETQYF.

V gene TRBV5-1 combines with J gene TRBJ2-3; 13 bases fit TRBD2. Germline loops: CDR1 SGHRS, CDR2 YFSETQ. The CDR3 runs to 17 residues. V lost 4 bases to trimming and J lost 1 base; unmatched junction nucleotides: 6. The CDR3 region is CASSKGLAGAGTDTQYF. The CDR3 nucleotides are TGCGCCAGCAGCAAAGGACTAGCGGGGGCTGGCACAGATACGCAGTATTTT.

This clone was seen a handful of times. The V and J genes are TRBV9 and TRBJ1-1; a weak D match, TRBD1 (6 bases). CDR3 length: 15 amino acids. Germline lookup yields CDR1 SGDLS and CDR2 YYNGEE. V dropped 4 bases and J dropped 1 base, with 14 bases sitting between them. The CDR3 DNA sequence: TGTGCCAGCAGCCTTTCGGGACATCCGAACACTGAAGCTTTCTTT. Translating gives CASSLSGHPNTEAFF.

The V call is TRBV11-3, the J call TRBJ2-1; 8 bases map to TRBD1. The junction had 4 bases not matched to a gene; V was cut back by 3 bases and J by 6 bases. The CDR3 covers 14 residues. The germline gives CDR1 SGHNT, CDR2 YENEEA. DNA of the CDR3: TGTGCCAGCAGCTTGTTAACAGGGGGCAATGAGCAGTTCTTC. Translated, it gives CASSLLTGGNEQFF. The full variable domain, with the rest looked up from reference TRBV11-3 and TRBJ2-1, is EAGVVQSPRYKIIEKKQPVAFWCNPISGHNTLYWYLQNLGQGPELLIRYENEEAVDDSQLPKDRFSAERLKGVDSTLKIQPAELGDSAVYLCASSLLTGGNEQFFGPGTRLTVL.